This T cell receptor beta chain was sequenced for a study of cytomegalovirus exposure and HLA in healthy donors. The overall study: A prior analysis found some 110 million unique TCR beta sequences from 170 million or so T cells. General study results and limits: Other equally common chains were less clonally expanded than HLA-associated TCR beta chains, a later analysis showed. Across all donors, roughly uniform sequencing depth was an assumption of the presence/absence analyses.

V lost 2 bases, J lost 6 bases, and 8 bases lay in between. This CDR3 is built from 12 residues. The germline gives CDR1 SGHKS, CDR2 YYEKEE (reference sequence). In the case of this clone: The antigen remains unidentified.

PCR amplification relied on 60 Vbeta primers (plus 13 Jbeta primers). Here immunoSEQ multiplex PCR was the method, and the copy in TCRdb shows in-frame clones only, minus some. The table lists some 160,000 clones, 81% of them singletons. The TCR originated in a man aged 50 to 59 in good health and CMV-seropositive. The V gene is TRBV5-5, the J gene TRBJ1-2, with D hard to call. Sample: PBMCs. Written as DNA, the CDR3 is TGTGCCAGCAGCTTTCGTAGCGATGGCTACACCTTC. Translated, it gives CASSFRSDGYTF.